These 18 T cell receptor beta chains originate from one sample sequenced in a study of CD8 T cells in ankylosing spondylitis. Using its own MiXCR run on the 5' RACE reads, TCRdb lists one record per CDR3 protein. Among 150,000 to 200,000 distinct CDR3 sequences listed, over 10% were seen once. The sample comprised blood, either unsorted or a sorted T cell fraction (not recorded which). The receptor set was obtained from a female donor with ankylosing spondylitis or in good health (not recorded which).

This clonotype was picked up many times. The chain joins TRBV5-1 to TRBJ1-6, with 7 bases identical to TRBD1. The CDR3 is made up of 13 amino acids. Per germline, CDR1 SGHRS and CDR2 YFSETQ. The J segment lost 8 bases and the V segment lost 7 bases, leaving 6 bases of the junction unmatched. The CDR3 nucleotides are TGCGCCAGCGGAGGGGGCGAAGATTCACCCCTCCACTTT. Protein: CASGGGEDSPLHF. Using reference TRBV5-1 and TRBJ1-6 for the parts outside the CDR3, the full variable domain is KAGVTQTPRYLIKTRGQQVTLSCSPISGHRSVSWYQQTPGQGLQFLFEYFSETQRNKGNFPGRFSGRQFSNSRSEMNVSTLELGDSALYLCASGGGEDSPLHFGNGTRLTVT.

This clonotype was picked up many times. The J gene is TRBJ1-1, the V gene TRBV5-1; D possibly corresponds to TRBD1 (6 bases). The germline V gene encodes CDR1 SGHRS and CDR2 YFSETQ. V gave up 3 bases and J gave up 2 bases, with 11 bases separating them. This CDR3 is built from 14 residues. The CDR3 protein is CASSSGTYNTEAFF. Here the CDR3 DNA reads TGCGCCAGCAGCTCTGGGACATACAACACTGAAGCTTTCTTT.

This clonotype was recorded many times. V is TRBV7-2 and J is TRBJ1-1, with no clear D. The length of the CDR3 is 14 residues. Between the trimmed V and J ends, which lost 5 bases and 3 bases, there was a span of 13 bases. The germline CDR1 and CDR2 sequences are SGHTA and FQGNSA. As DNA, the CDR3 is TGTGCCAGCAGCCTCGCTTCGCACGACACTGAAGCTTTCTTT. Residues: CASSLASHDTEAFF.

This clonotype came up many times. The genes are TRBV7-9 and TRBJ2-1, with D unclear. V dropped 2 bases and J dropped 4 bases, with 9 bases sitting between them. Germline loops: CDR1 SEHNR, CDR2 FQNEAQ (reference sequence). This CDR3 spans 14 amino acids. The CDR3 spells CASSLSPGYNEQFF. DNA for the CDR3: TGTGCCAGCAGCTTATCTCCCGGTTACAATGAGCAGTTCTTC.

A remark on this clonotype: Given a much more abundant clone one base away, this may be a read error. The rearrangement uses TRBV15 and TRBJ2-3; unclear D gene. Germline CDR1 is LNHNV and CDR2 is YYDKDF (reference sequence). Trimming took 1 base from V and 0 from J, leaving 11 bases between them. This CDR3 has 16 residues. The CDR3 DNA sequence: TGTGCCACCAGCAGAGTTGGTGTCCCCAGCACAGATACGCAGTATTTT. The encoded protein is CATSRVGVPSTDTQYF.

This rearrangement joins TRBV30 to TRBJ2-7; D call uncertain. This CDR3 spans 13 amino acids. Trimming stripped 2 bases from V and 2 bases from J, with 10 bases between. CDR1 is GTSNPN and CDR2 is SVGIG in the germline V gene (reference sequence). CDR3 in amino acids: CAWSPASPYEQYF. The CDR3 coding sequence is TGTGCCTGGAGTCCAGCATCCCCCTACGAGCAGTACTTC. The complete variable domain, with remaining parts taken from reference TRBV30 and TRBJ2-7, reads SQTIHQWPATLVQPVGSPLSLECTVEGTSNPNLYWYRQAAGRGLQLLFYSVGIGQISSEVPQNLSASRPQDRQFILSSKKLLLSDSGFYLCAWSPASPYEQYFGPGTRLTVT.

The sample holds many counts of this clonotype. The V and J genes are TRBV7-2 and TRBJ2-3, with a tentative D call TRBD2 (5 bases). V dropped 5 bases and J dropped 6 bases, with 15 bases sitting between them. Germline V CDR1 and CDR2: SGHTA, FQGNSA. This CDR3 is 14 amino acids long. This CDR3 is CASSQTRTEDTQYF. The CDR3 nucleotides are TGTGCCAGCAGCCAAACTAGAACTGAGGATACGCAGTATTTT.

Many counts were recorded for this clonotype. This chain links TRBV5-1 with TRBJ1-4, with a weak D call TRBD1 (5 bases). CDR1 and CDR2 (germline): SGHRS, YFSETQ. CDR3 length equals 14 residues. Trimming shortened V by 3 bases and J by 0 bases, and 6 bases separated the two germline ends. The CDR3 reads CASSSTATNEKLFF. The CDR3 DNA follows: TGCGCCAGCAGCTCGACAGCAACTAATGAAAAACTGTTTTTT.

V usage is TRBV15 and J usage is TRBJ2-1; D unresolved. Germline CDR1 reads LNHNV; CDR2 reads YYDKDF (reference sequence). V shed 1 base and J shed 0 bases, with 7 bases lying between them. The CDR3 runs 15 residues. The CDR3 DNA sequence: TGTGCCACCAGCAGAGCGAGGAGCTCCTACAATGAGCAGTTCTTC. Translating gives CATSRARSSYNEQFF.

This clonotype was found many times. The J gene is TRBJ2-3, the V gene TRBV5-1; D perhaps matches TRBD1 (6 bases). Deletions cut 1 base from V and 4 bases from J, with 10 bases between. CDR3 size: 14 residues. In germline, CDR1 is SGHRS, CDR2 YFSETQ. The CDR3 protein is CASSLPQGSDTQYF. In DNA, the CDR3 is TGCGCCAGCAGCTTGCCCCAGGGGTCAGATACGCAGTATTTT.

This clonotype was recorded at least ten times. This sequence joins TRBV29-1 and TRBJ2-1; 10 bases fit TRBD2. CDR3 length: 16 residues. Germline-derived CDR1 and CDR2 are SQVTM and ANQGSEA. V dropped 7 bases and J dropped 9; count of bases not matched to a gene: 18. Here the CDR3 reads CSARRGRLAGYGEQFF. The DNA for the CDR3 is TGCAGCGCTCGGCGGGGGAGACTAGCGGGTTACGGTGAGCAGTTCTTC.

In this sample, this clonotype turned up many times. This chain joins TRBV7-9 and TRBJ1-1; tentatively, D is TRBD1 (5 bases). V was cut by 5 bases and J by 1 base, with 11 bases left in between. This CDR3 is built from 14 residues. The V gene's germline CDR1 is SEHNR and CDR2 FQNEAQ (reference sequence). The CDR3 bases are TGTGCCAGCAGCGTGGGACGGACGAACACTGAAGCTTTCTTT. Protein sequence: CASSVGRTNTEAFF.

The chain carries TRBV4-3 and TRBJ2-1; D is unclear. Germline V gene data show CDR1 as LGHNA and CDR2 as YSLEER. Trimming removed 1 base from V and 6 bases from J, with 10 bases in between. The CDR3 length is 14 residues. The CDR3 region has the DNA TGCGCCAGCAGCCAAGGCCCGACAAGCAATGAGCAGTTCTTC. Amino acids: CASSQGPTSNEQFF.

This clonotype was seen a few times. The V and J genes are TRBV20-1 and TRBJ2-4; TRBD2 agrees at 10 bases. CDR3 size: 17 residues. V lost 3 bases to trimming and J lost 2 bases; unmatched junction nucleotides: 10. CDR1 and CDR2 from the germline V gene are DFQATT and SNEGSKA (reference sequence). The CDR3 spells CSASTRSSGSTKNIQYF. DNA for the CDR3: TGCAGTGCTAGCACTAGGTCTAGCGGGAGTACCAAAAACATTCAGTACTTC.

This clonotype was seen only a few times. The chain couples TRBV18 to TRBJ2-3, with unresolved D. The CDR3 is 16 amino acids. V lost 0 bases to trimming and J lost 6 bases, with 16 bases between them. Germline V lookup: CDR1 KGHSH, CDR2 LQKENI. This chain's CDR3 is CASSPPVTLRRDTQYF. The DNA of the CDR3 is TGTGCCAGCTCACCACCGGTCACCCTCAGAAGGGATACGCAGTATTTT. The variable domain in full, with the rest retrieved from reference TRBV18 and TRBJ2-3, is NAGVMQNPRHLVRRRGQEARLRCSPMKGHSHVYWYRQLPEEGLKFMVYLQKENIIDESGMPKERFSAEFPKEGPSILRIQQVVRGDSAAYFCASSPPVTLRRDTQYFGPGTRLTVL.

This clonotype was seen repeatedly, ten times or more. In DNA, the CDR3 is TGCGCCAGCAGCTTGGATCGGACAGGCTACCAGTTCTTC. As protein: CASSLDRTGYQFF. V and J are TRBV5-1 and TRBJ2-1; TRBD1 agrees at 7 bases. V dropped 0 bases and J dropped 13; count of bases not matched to a gene: 7. Germline values: CDR1 SGHRS, CDR2 YFSETQ. The CDR3 totals 13 residues.

This clonotype was detected many times. The rearrangement joins TRBV7-2 to TRBJ2-7; no clear D. Germline V gives CDR1 SGHTA, CDR2 FQGNSA. Deletions cut 1 base from V and 3 bases from J, with 7 bases between. There are 13 residues in the CDR3. CDR3 DNA: TGTGCCAGCAGCTTAGTTCAGGACTACGAGCAGTACTTC. It yields the protein CASSLVQDYEQYF.

This clonotype was recorded many times. This chain uses TRBV20-1 with TRBJ1-2, with TRBD1 identical over 8 bases. The V gene end was trimmed by 5 bases and the J gene end by 0 bases; junction bases not matched to a gene: 11. This CDR3 contains 16 residues. Germline V lookup: CDR1 DFQATT, CDR2 SNEGSKA (reference sequence). CDR3 DNA sequence: TGCAGTGCTTCTAGCGGGACAGGCTTTGCTAACTATGGCTACACCTTC. It specifies CSASSGTGFANYGYTF.